These 13 T cell receptor beta chains share one sample of origin, sequenced in a study of beta chain features in type 1 diabetes. Investigators reverse transcribed all isolated RNA, so they sequenced expressed TCRB transcripts. Sequencing was performed with immunoSEQ multiplex PCR; in TCRdb, only in-frame clones are kept and a portion is missing. The repertoire includes around 500,000 clones, more than 9.5% of them detected once, and 0.046% sits in the top ten. Sequencing was done on a sample of naive CD4+ T cells from blood. These TCRs come from a woman in her late teens or twenties in good health.

This clone was seen only a few times. Distinct nucleotide sequences in the sample also encode this CDR3. V and J are TRBV18 and TRBJ2-5; perhaps D is TRBD1 or TRBD2 (5 bases each). The CDR3 has 13 amino acids. Germline loops: CDR1 KGHSH, CDR2 LQKENI. Trimming stripped 3 bases from V and 3 bases from J, with 8 bases between. The CDR3 loop is CASSPGREETQYF. In nucleotides, the CDR3 is TGTGCCAGCTCACCGGGACGGGAAGAGACCCAGTACTTC.

The chain uses TRBV6-6 and TRBJ2-1; 7 bases line up with TRBD1. CDR1 and CDR2 from the germline V gene are MNHNY and SVGAGI (reference sequence). This CDR3 contains 15 residues. J gave up 2 bases and V 5 bases, and 6 bases lay outside the gene matches. In DNA, the CDR3 is TGTGCCAGCAGTCCCGGACAGGAGGCCTACAATGAGCAGTTCTTC. Translated: CASSPGQEAYNEQFF.

V is TRBV15 and J is TRBJ2-6; D is unresolved. The length of the CDR3 is 16 residues. The V gene's germline CDR1 is LNHNV and CDR2 YYDKDF (reference sequence). V was clipped by 0 bases and J by 0 bases, with 6 bases between them. CDR3 in amino acids: CATSRDPYSGANVLTF. The CDR3 DNA is TGTGCCACCAGCAGAGATCCCTACTCTGGGGCCAACGTCCTGACTTTC. The entire variable domain, with the rest obtained from reference TRBV15 and TRBJ2-6, is as follows: DAMVIQNPRYQVTQFGKPVTLSCSQTLNHNVMYWYQQKSSQAPKLLFHYYDKDFNNEADTPDNFQSRRPNTSFCFLDIRSPGLGDTAMYLCATSRDPYSGANVLTFGAGSRLTVL.

The table lists this clone with a few counts. The chain carries TRBV9 and TRBJ1-1; perhaps TRBD1 as D (5 bases). The germline V gene encodes CDR1 SGDLS and CDR2 YYNGEE. Trimming cost V 0 bases and J 1 base, with 10 bases left between them. The CDR3 has 15 residues. The CDR3 bases are TGTGCCAGCAGCGTAGATGTCAGGGCGAACACTGAAGCTTTCTTT. Translating it yields CASSVDVRANTEAFF.

CDR3 region: CASSVAPRFDNEQFF. CDR3 sequence (DNA): TGTGCCAGCAGCGTAGCTCCCAGATTTGACAATGAGCAGTTCTTC. V is TRBV9 and J is TRBJ2-1; D unclear. The CDR3 loop spans 15 amino acids. In germline, CDR1 is SGDLS, CDR2 YYNGEE. V lost 0 bases and J 5 bases, leaving 12 bases between the germline ends.

This clone was detected once. J is TRBJ2-5 and V is TRBV2, with TRBD1 identical over 10 bases. CDR1 SNHLY and CDR2 FYNNEI come from the germline V gene. The junction had 0 bases not matched to a gene; V was cut back by 6 bases and J by 2 bases. The CDR3 length is 13 residues. CDR3 nucleotide sequence: TGTGCCAGCAGGGACAGGGGGCAAGAGACCCAGTACTTC. Protein sequence: CASRDRGQETQYF.

This clone was seen only a few times. This chain links TRBV11-1 with TRBJ2-2, with TRBD1 as a possible D gene (6 bases). The CDR3 loop spans 14 amino acids. The germline V gene encodes CDR1 SGHAT and CDR2 FQDESV (reference sequence). V gave up 6 bases and J gave up 3 bases, with 11 bases separating them. The CDR3 DNA reads TGTGCCAGCAGTGGCAGGGGATACACCGGGGAGCTGTTTTTT. Translation: CASSGRGYTGELFF.

Only a few counts were recorded for this clone. The gene calls are TRBV29-1 and TRBJ2-1; a weak D match, TRBD2 (7 bases). Trimming pared 4 bases from V and 2 bases from J, leaving 12 bases between. CDR3 length: 14 residues. The germline V gene encodes CDR1 SQVTM and CDR2 ANQGSEA. CDR3 in amino acids: CSVVGGAPYNEQFF. The CDR3 nucleotides read TGCAGCGTTGTGGGGGGGGCGCCCTACAATGAGCAGTTCTTC.

The rearrangement uses TRBV4-2 and TRBJ1-1; D unclear. The germline V gene has CDR1 LGHNA and CDR2 YNFKEQ. The CDR3 has 14 residues. V lost 1 base, J lost 1 base, and 7 bases lay in between. In DNA, the CDR3 is TGTGCCAGCAGCCAAGGGACTCAGAACACTGAAGCTTTCTTT. As protein: CASSQGTQNTEAFF.

This clone turned up a few times. The J gene is TRBJ2-7, the V gene TRBV21-1; the table assigns TRBD2, which was not confirmed against the DNA. TRBV21-1 is a recognized pseudogene. The CDR3 is made up of 16 amino acids. The CDR3 protein is CASSKERDAGAYEQYF. The CDR3 DNA sequence: TGTGCCAGCAGCAAAGAGAGGGACGCGGGGGCCTACGAGCAGTACTTC.

This clone was observed a handful of times. The chain carries TRBV27 and TRBJ2-5; TRBD1 matches 11 bases. Germline CDR1 is MNHEY and CDR2 is SMNVEV (reference sequence). CDR3 length: 16 residues. The ends lost 3 bases at V and 2 bases at J; junction bases unmatched: 5. The CDR3 sequence is CASSFGTGGGQETQYF. The DNA for the CDR3 is TGTGCCAGCAGTTTTGGGACAGGGGGTGGGCAAGAGACCCAGTACTTC.

The chain carries TRBV7-9 and TRBJ2-1; D not resolved. This CDR3 is 13 amino acids long. The ends were cut back, 5 bases at V and 8 bases at J, with 13 bases in the middle. Germline assignment: CDR1 SEHNR and CDR2 FQNEAQ (reference sequence). The CDR3 nucleotides are TGTGCCAGCAGCCTCAGTATTGTCCATGAGCAGTTCTTC. Amino acids: CASSLSIVHEQFF.

This clone came up a few times. The gene calls are TRBV7-9 and TRBJ2-7; D gene unclear. Trimming removed 6 bases at V and 0 bases at J, with 9 bases between. The CDR3 is 13 amino acids. From germline, CDR1 is SEHNR and CDR2 FQNEAQ (reference sequence). The DNA of the CDR3 is TGTGCCAGCAGAGACAAAAACTCCTACGAGCAGTACTTC. Translation: CASRDKNSYEQYF.